The source of this TCR beta chain is a study of cytomegalovirus exposure and HLA in healthy donors. Study-wide findings and caveats: By a later analysis, the bulk of CMV-associated TCR beta chains appeared HLA-restricted. In a later analysis, common viral pathogens appeared linked to several of the most significant clusters. V- and J-gene trimming in TCR beta was tied to a missense DCLRE1C variant by an analysis performed later.

Comment on this clone: Its matching antigen is unknown.

Researchers ran the PCR with 60 Vbeta and 13 Jbeta primers. Sequencing used immunoSEQ multiplex PCR; TCRdb keeps in-frame clones, though not all of them. The sample has more than 150,000 clones; 78% are singletons. In germline, CDR1 is LNHDA, CDR2 SQIVND (reference sequence). The CDR3 spans 14 residues. Trimming removed 7 bases at V and 2 bases at J, with 14 bases between. The sequencing sample was made of PBMCs. The chain joins TRBV19 to TRBJ1-1; D gene ambiguous. This clonotype was obtained from a woman in her 40s in good health and CMV-seropositive. The CDR3 loop reads CASIGEGGNTEAFF. The DNA of the CDR3 is TGTGCCAGTATAGGTGAGGGAGGAAACACTGAAGCTTTCTTT.